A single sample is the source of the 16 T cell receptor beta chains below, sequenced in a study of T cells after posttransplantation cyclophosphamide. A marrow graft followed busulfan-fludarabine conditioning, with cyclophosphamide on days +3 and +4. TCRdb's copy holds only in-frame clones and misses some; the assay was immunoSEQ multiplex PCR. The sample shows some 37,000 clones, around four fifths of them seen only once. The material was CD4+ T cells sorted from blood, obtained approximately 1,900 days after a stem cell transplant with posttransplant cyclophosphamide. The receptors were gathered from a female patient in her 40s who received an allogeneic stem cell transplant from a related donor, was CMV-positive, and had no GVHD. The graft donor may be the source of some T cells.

CDR3 protein: CASNPAGAYSGELFF. CDR3 in DNA: TGTGCCAGTAACCCAGCGGGGGCCTACTCAGGGGAGCTGTTTTTT. The chain combines TRBV19 with TRBJ2-2; 8 bases are shared with TRBD2. V lost 7 bases, J lost 8 bases, and 12 bases stayed unmatched. This CDR3 is built from 15 residues. Germline loops: CDR1 LNHDA, CDR2 SQIVND (reference sequence).

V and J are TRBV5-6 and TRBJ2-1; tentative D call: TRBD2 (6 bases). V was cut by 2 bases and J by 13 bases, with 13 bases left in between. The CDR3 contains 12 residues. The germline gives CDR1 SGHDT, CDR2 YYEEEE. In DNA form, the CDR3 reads TGTGCCAGCAGCTTAAGCGGGCGGGGTCAGTTCTTC. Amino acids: CASSLSGRGQFF. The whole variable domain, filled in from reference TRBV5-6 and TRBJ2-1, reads DAGVTQSPTHLIKTRGQQVTLRCSPKSGHDTVSWYQQALGQGPQFIFQYYEEEERQRGNFPDRFSGHQFPNYSSELNVNALLLGDSALYLCASSLSGRGQFFGPGTRLTVL.

The CDR3, as DNA: TGTGCCAGCAGCTTACAGGGGGCCAACTACGAGCAGTACTTC. Residues: CASSLQGANYEQYF. The rearrangement links TRBV5-4 to TRBJ2-7; 9 bases are a match to TRBD1. Germline trimming cut 2 bases from V and 3 bases from J; bases unmatched to any gene: 3. CDR1 and CDR2 from the germline V gene are SGHNT and YYREEE (reference sequence). The CDR3 extends over 14 amino acids.

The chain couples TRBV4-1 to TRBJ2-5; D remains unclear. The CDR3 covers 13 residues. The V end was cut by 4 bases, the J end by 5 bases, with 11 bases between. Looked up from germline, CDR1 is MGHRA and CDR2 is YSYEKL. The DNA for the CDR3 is TGCGCCAGCAGCCGAGGCGGAGTGGAGACCCAGTACTTC. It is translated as CASSRGGVETQYF.

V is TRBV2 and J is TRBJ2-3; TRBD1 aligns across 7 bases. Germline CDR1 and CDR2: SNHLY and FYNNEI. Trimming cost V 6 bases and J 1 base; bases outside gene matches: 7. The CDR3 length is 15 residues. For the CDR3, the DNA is TGTGCCAGCAGGCTCCGGGACAGCCGCACAGATACGCAGTATTTT. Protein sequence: CASRLRDSRTDTQYF.

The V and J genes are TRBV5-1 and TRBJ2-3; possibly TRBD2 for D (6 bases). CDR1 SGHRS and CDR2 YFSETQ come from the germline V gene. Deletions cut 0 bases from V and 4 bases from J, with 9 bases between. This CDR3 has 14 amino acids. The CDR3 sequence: CASSLGGGADTQYF. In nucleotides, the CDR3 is TGCGCCAGCAGCTTGGGGGGAGGAGCAGATACGCAGTATTTT.

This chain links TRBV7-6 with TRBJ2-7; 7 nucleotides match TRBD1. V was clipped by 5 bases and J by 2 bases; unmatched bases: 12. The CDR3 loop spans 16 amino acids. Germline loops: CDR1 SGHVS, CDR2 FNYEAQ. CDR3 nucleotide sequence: TGTGCCAGCAGCCCCCTAGGACAGGTTGTTCCCTACGAGCAGTACTTC. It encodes CASSPLGQVVPYEQYF.

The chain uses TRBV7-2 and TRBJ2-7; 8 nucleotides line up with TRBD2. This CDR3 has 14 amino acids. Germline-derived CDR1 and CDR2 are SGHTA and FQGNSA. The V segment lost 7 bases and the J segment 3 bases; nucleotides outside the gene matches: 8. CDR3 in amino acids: CASTSGGGFYEQYF. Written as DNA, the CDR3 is TGTGCCAGCACCTCGGGGGGGGGCTTCTACGAGCAGTACTTC.

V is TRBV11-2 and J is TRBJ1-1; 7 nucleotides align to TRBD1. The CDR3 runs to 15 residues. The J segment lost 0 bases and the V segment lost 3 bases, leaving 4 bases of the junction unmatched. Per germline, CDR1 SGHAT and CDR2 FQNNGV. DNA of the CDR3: TGTGCCAGCAGCTTGACAGGGAATTTGAACACTGAAGCTTTCTTT. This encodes CASSLTGNLNTEAFF.

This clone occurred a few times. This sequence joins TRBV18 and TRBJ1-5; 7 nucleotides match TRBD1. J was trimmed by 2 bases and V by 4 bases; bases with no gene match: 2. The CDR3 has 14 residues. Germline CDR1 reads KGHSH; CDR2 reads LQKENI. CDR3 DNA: TGTGCCAGCTCACAGGGGGCCGGCAATCAGCCCCAGCATTTT. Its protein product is CASSQGAGNQPQHF.

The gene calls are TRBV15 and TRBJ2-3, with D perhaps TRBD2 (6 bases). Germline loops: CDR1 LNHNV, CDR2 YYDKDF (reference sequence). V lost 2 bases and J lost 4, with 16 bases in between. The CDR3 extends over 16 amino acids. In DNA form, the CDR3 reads TGTGCCACCAGCAGACACTTCGGGGGAGGCCCAGATACGCAGTATTTT. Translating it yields CATSRHFGGGPDTQYF.

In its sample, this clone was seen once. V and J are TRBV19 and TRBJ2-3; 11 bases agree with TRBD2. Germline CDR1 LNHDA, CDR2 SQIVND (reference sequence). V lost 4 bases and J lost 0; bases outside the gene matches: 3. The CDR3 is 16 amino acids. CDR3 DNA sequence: TGTGCCAGTAGTACCCCTAGCGGGGGGAGCACAGATACGCAGTATTTT. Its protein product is CASSTPSGGSTDTQYF. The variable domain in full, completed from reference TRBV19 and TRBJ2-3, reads DGGITQSPKYLFRKEGQNVTLSCEQNLNHDAMYWYRQDPGQGLRLIYYSQIVNDFQKGDIAEGYSVSREKKESFPLTVTSAQKNPTAFYLCASSTPSGGSTDTQYFGPGTRLTVL.

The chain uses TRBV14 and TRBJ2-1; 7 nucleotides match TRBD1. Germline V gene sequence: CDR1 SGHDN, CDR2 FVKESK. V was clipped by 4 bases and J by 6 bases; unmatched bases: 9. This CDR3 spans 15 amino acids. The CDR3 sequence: CASSLDRVWVNEQFF. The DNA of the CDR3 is TGTGCCAGCAGCCTTGACAGGGTTTGGGTCAATGAGCAGTTCTTC.

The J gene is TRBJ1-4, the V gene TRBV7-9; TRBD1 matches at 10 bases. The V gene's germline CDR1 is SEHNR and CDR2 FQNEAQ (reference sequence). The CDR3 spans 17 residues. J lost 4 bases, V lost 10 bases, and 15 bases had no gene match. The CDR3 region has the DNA TGTGCCACCTTCGCGGAGGGACAGGGGTTTTTTAATGAAAAACTGTTTTTT. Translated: CATFAEGQGFFNEKLFF.

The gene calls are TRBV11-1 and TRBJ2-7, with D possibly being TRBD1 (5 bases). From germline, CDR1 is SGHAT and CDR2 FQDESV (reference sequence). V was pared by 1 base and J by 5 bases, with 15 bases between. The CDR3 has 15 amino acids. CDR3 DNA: TGTGCCAGCAGCTTAGATCCGACAGACCGAAACGAGCAGTACTTC. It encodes CASSLDPTDRNEQYF.

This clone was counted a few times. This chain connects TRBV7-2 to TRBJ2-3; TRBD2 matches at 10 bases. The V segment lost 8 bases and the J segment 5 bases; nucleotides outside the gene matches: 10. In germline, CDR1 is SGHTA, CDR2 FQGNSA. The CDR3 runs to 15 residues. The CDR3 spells CASSQPTSGLDTQYF. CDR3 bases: TGTGCCAGCTCCCAACCGACTAGCGGGTTAGATACGCAGTATTTT.